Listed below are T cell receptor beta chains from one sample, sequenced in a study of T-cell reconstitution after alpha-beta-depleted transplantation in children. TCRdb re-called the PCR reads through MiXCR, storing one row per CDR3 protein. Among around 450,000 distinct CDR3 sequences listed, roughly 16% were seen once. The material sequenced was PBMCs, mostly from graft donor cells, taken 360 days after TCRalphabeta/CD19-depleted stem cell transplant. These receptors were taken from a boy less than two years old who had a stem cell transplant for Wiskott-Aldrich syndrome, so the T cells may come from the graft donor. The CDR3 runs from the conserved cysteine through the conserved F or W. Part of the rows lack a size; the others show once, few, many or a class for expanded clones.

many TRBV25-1 CASSILTGTQRNEQFF
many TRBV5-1 CASSFLAGGQFF
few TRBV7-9 CASRRGGDTQYF
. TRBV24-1 CATSDTTGVQETQYF
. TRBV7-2 CASSLEGGQINTIYF
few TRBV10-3 CAISTLVSSYNEQFF
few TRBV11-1 CASSSWTSGRPSSYNEQFF
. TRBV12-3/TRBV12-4 CASSFRVGKTEAFF
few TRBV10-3 CATHGTGELFF
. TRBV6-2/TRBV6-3 CASSSGQDPYEQYF
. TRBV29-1 CSDQQGPYGYTF
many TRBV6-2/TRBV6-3 CASSYQGTSYEQYF
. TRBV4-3 CASSLRTASGYTQYF
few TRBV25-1 CASSYLAGLSQFF
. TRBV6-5 CASRGQGYGYTF
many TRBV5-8 CASSLRQGIWQETQYF
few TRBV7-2 CASSPYRGNYGYTF
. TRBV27 CASKVWDRGTDTQYF
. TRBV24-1 CATSGGSWLAGENTGELFF
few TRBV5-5 CASSTDRPLNTIYF
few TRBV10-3 CAISERGGGYNEQFF
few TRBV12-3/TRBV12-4 CASGFWGLSSPLHF
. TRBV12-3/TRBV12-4 CASSPKNTGVWSPLHF
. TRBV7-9 CASSPPVGNEKLFF
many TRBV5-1 CASSLPPTGFGAKNIQYF
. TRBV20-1 CSASGTGGTDTQYF
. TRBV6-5 CASSYPIAGSTDTQYF
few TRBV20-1 CSAREGGNTDTQYF
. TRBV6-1 CASSHKTGSYEQYF
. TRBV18 CASSPTKGQGATEQYF
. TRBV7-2 CASSLVAGESSYEQYF
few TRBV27 CASSSQGAGDEQFF